The 7 T cell receptor beta chains presented below share a single source sample, sequenced in a study of molecular identifiers for immune sequencing clone quantification. A single record per CDR3 protein comes from TCRdb applying MiXCR to the PCR reads. Here the sample spans about 640,000 distinct CDR3 sequences, nearly 20% being singletons. The specimen sequenced was naive CD8+ T cells from blood, with Jurkat cell RNA spiked in. The subset: FACS-sorted CD8+CD4-CCR7+CD45RA+ naive T cells. The source of these receptors is a human donor in good health. Some libraries in this study had Jurkat cell RNA spiked in.

In its sample, this clonotype was seen many times. This chain connects TRBV7-9 to TRBJ1-1; D is undetermined. Germline lookup yields CDR1 SEHNR and CDR2 FQNEAQ (reference sequence). The CDR3 runs 14 residues. Between the trimmed V and J ends, which lost 4 bases and 2 bases, there was a span of 11 bases. CDR3 nucleotides: TGTGCCAGCAGCTCCCCAGACCTTAACACTGAAGCTTTCTTT. Its translation is CASSSPDLNTEAFF. Full variable domain (outside the CDR3, taken from reference TRBV7-9 and TRBJ1-1): DTGVSQNPRHKITKRGQNVTFRCDPISEHNRLYWYRQTLGQGPEFLTYFQNEAQLEKSRLLSDRFSAERPKGSFSTLEIQRTEQGDSAMYLCASSSPDLNTEAFFGQGTRLTVV.

V usage is TRBV6-4 and J usage is TRBJ2-3, with 9 positions matching TRBD2. J was trimmed by 5 bases and V by 2 bases; bases with no gene match: 5. The CDR3 is 15 amino acids. Germline assignment: CDR1 MRHNA and CDR2 SNTAGT. The CDR3 loop reads CASSDGTSLEDTQYF. The CDR3 DNA is TGTGCCAGCAGTGACGGGACTAGCCTGGAAGATACGCAGTATTTT.

This clonotype was seen only once. One end of the junction fails to match germline, which may point to a read error. The J gene is TRBJ2-2, the V gene TRBV3-1, with 7 bases aligning to TRBD1. The CDR3 is 16 amino acids. Germline V CDR1 and CDR2: LGHDT, YNNKEL (reference sequence). CDR3 protein: CASSHYDRDNTGELVF. The DNA for the CDR3 is TGTGCCAGCAGCCACTACGACAGGGACAACACCGGGGAGCTGGTTTTT.

This clonotype was detected only a few times. The chain couples TRBV4-3 to TRBJ2-3; the D gene is possibly TRBD2 (6 bases). The CDR3 sequence is 17 residues long. Germline CDR1 reads LGHNA; CDR2 reads YSLEER. The germline V and J ends were trimmed by 2 bases and 6 bases, with 21 bases remaining between them. This CDR3 reads CASSQNKGTEGPDTQYF. In nucleotides, the CDR3 is TGCGCCAGCAGCCAAAACAAGGGGACTGAAGGACCGGATACGCAGTATTTT.

This clonotype came up a few times. The J gene is TRBJ2-5, the V gene TRBV24-1; unclear D gene. Germline V gene lookup returns CDR1 KGHDR and CDR2 SFDVKD. V was trimmed by 4 bases and J by 1 base, leaving 15 bases between them. This CDR3 has 16 amino acids. The CDR3 protein is CATSEPDPVGQETQYF. The CDR3 DNA sequence: TGTGCCACCAGTGAACCCGACCCGGTCGGCCAAGAGACCCAGTACTTC.

This clonotype has more than one count but fewer than ten. Given a much more abundant clone one base away, this may be a read error. V usage is TRBV27 and J usage is TRBJ2-7, with a tentative D call TRBD1 (5 bases). Germline values: CDR1 MNHEY, CDR2 SMNVEV (reference sequence). The CDR3 contains 14 residues. The V end lost 2 bases, the J end lost 4 bases, and 12 bases lay between the germline ends. As DNA, the CDR3 is TGTGCCAGCAGTTTAATAAGGGGTGGTTACGAGCAGTACTTC. The encoded protein is CASSLIRGGYEQYF.

Ten or more counts support this clonotype. V is TRBV7-6 and J is TRBJ2-7; D is possibly TRBD1 (6 bases). Germline V CDR1 and CDR2: SGHVS, FNYEAQ. Between the trimmed V and J ends, which lost 2 bases and 9 bases, there was a span of 11 bases. This CDR3 has 12 residues. The CDR3 DNA follows: TGTGCCAGCAGCTTACCGCCAGGGGCGCAGTACTTC. Protein product: CASSLPPGAQYF.